The 10 T cell receptor beta chains presented below share a single source sample, sequenced in a study of control samples from healthy donors and cancer patients. Repertoires were generated with immunoSEQ multiplex PCR, while TCRdb's copy carries only in-frame clones and drops some. Of about 230,000 clones in the sample, over 75% were seen once. The material sequenced was PBMCs. These receptors were collected from a woman in her sixties with lung cancer.

The rearrangement joins TRBV6-6 to TRBJ1-5, with D unresolved. This CDR3 has 14 amino acids. In germline, CDR1 is MNHNY, CDR2 SVGAGI (reference sequence). V lost 7 bases to trimming and J lost 6 bases, with 16 bases between them. The CDR3 is CASNRGLEGQPQHF. DNA of the CDR3: TGTGCCAGCAACCGAGGTCTAGAAGGTCAGCCCCAGCATTTT.

Regarding this clone: Other DNA variants within this sample encode the same CDR3. The chain uses TRBV28 and TRBJ2-7, with D uncertain. With 5 bases removed from V and 3 bases from J, the gap between germline ends came to 5 bases. The CDR3 is 11 residues long. Per the germline V gene, CDR1 is MDHEN and CDR2 is SYDVKM. The CDR3 bases are TGTGCCAGCAGTCTCCGCTACGAGCAGTACTTC. This sequence encodes CASSLRYEQYF.

The J gene is TRBJ2-2, the V gene TRBV3-1 (or the pseudogene TRBV3-2), with TRBD2 identical over 10 bases. Germline loops: CDR1 LGHDT, CDR2 YNNKEL (reference sequence). The CDR3 sequence is 19 residues long. With 2 bases clipped from V and 5 bases from J, the junction kept 14 bases outside the gene matches. The CDR3 bases are TGTGCCAGCAGCCAAAGTGGTCAGGGAGCGGGAGGGCGGACCGGGGAGCTGTTTTTT. It yields the protein CASSQSGQGAGGRTGELFF.

On this clone itself: Other DNA sequences from this sample encode an identical CDR3 as well. The CDR3 region is CASSLGLAGSNEQFF. The CDR3 DNA is TGTGCCAGCAGCCTCGGACTAGCGGGAAGCAATGAGCAGTTCTTC. The chain employs TRBV11-3 and TRBJ2-1, with 12 positions matching TRBD2. The CDR3 has 15 residues. Germline trimming cut 5 bases from V and 6 bases from J; bases unmatched to any gene: 5. Germline V gene data show CDR1 as SGHNT and CDR2 as YENEEA.

This clone was found once. The chain has TRBV5-1 and TRBJ2-7; D ambiguous. With 4 bases removed from V and 6 bases from J, the gap between germline ends came to 14 bases. Germline values: CDR1 SGHRS, CDR2 YFSETQ. CDR3 length: 13 residues. The CDR3 coding sequence is TGCGCCAGCAGCCCCGTCTTCAGCGCCGAGCAGTACTTC. Its translation: CASSPVFSAEQYF.

V gene TRBV27 combines with J gene TRBJ2-3; TRBD2 is a possible D gene (6 bases). Germline CDR1 is MNHEY and CDR2 is SMNVEV (reference sequence). The CDR3 consists of 16 residues. V lost 5 bases to trimming and J lost 6 bases, with 21 bases between them. The CDR3 region is CASSARLRGGGDTQYF. DNA of the CDR3: TGTGCCAGCAGTGCCCGACTTAGGGGAGGCGGCGATACGCAGTATTTT.

This chain uses TRBV6-6 with TRBJ1-1; D gene uncertain. In germline, CDR1 is MNHNY, CDR2 SVGAGI (reference sequence). CDR3 length: 14 amino acids. V was pared by 4 bases and J by 4 bases, with 13 bases between. The CDR3 nucleotides are TGTGCCAGCAGTTCACACCAATCGAGCACTGAAGCTTTCTTT. This codes for CASSSHQSSTEAFF.

The genes are TRBV9 and TRBJ2-1, with D perhaps assigned TRBD1 or TRBD2 (6 bases each). The V and J ends lost 0 bases and 2 bases respectively, with 9 bases between them. This CDR3 spans 15 amino acids. CDR1 and CDR2 (germline): SGDLS, YYNGEE. The CDR3 protein is CASSVEGGTYNEQFF. CDR3 bases: TGTGCCAGCAGCGTAGAGGGGGGTACCTACAATGAGCAGTTCTTC.

This chain joins TRBV6-5 and TRBJ1-2, with D uncertain. Trimming pared 4 bases from V and 6 bases from J, leaving 18 bases between. The CDR3 has 15 amino acids. Germline lookup yields CDR1 MNHEY and CDR2 SVGAGI. The chain's CDR3 is CASSLLTGSHHGYTF. The DNA of the CDR3 is TGTGCCAGCAGTTTACTCACGGGCAGCCACCATGGCTACACCTTC.

This chain uses TRBV12-5 with TRBJ2-2; D may be TRBD1 or TRBD2 (5 bases each). CDR1 is LGHNT, CDR2 FRNRAP, per germline. The CDR3 contains 14 residues. Trimming stripped 7 bases from V and 5 bases from J, with 14 bases between. The CDR3 is CASVRDGGTGELFF. Written as DNA, the CDR3 is TGTGCTAGTGTTCGGGACGGAGGTACCGGGGAGCTGTTTTTT.